This T cell receptor (beta chain) originates from a study of tumor and adjacent non-tumor tissue in lung cancer (dated by TCRdb to between 2018 and 2020). For the wider study: Patients with adenocarcinoma (approximately 11), squamous cell carcinoma (2) and small cell lung cancer (1) were included in the cohort. Ages among the roughly 15 patients ranged from about 30 to 76 years, there were roughly ten men and 5 women, and disease was at TNM stage I to III. In total, sequencing yielded 125,075,908 productive TCRbeta reads, which works out to an average of roughly 4.2 million reads per sample. The study compared bulk TCRbeta repertoires between lung tumor tissue and matched distant non-tumor lung tissue from more than twelve lung cancer patients. For each patient, one tumor sample and one normal lung sample were taken, giving approximately 33 paired specimens that underwent TCRbeta CDR3 sequencing. What the research found in general, with its limitations: Peripheral blood was not sequenced, so blood TCRbeta repertoires in these lung cancer patients were not examined. Neither the sequencing platform nor unique molecular identifiers are named or mentioned anywhere in the methods. Significantly higher TCR diversity (inverse Simpson) was observed in tumor tissue than in normal lung tissue (around 450 vs 150, P = 0.0075, Mann-Whitney U test). With only roughly 14 patients in the cohort, the authors noted that larger samples and more detailed clinical data are needed. TCR diversity was significantly higher in younger patients, and higher tumor TCR diversity was associated with shorter overall and disease-free survival. The top 100 clones accounted for a significantly larger cumulative portion of the repertoire in normal lung than in tumor tissue.

RNA was extracted from bulk unsorted tissue and checked for quality with a NanoDrop ND-1000 and an Agilent 2100. For the normal lung samples, distant non-tumor tissue was collected more than 3 cm away from the tumor edge. The donors were newly diagnosed lung cancer patients admitted for thoracic surgery in China from August to November 2014 who had not received prior chemotherapy. The study excluded patients who had received radiotherapy or chemotherapy before or who had another cancer at the same time. Surgical tissue pieces of about 1-2.3 cm3 were preserved in RNAlater solution and were kept at -80 degrees C until use. In the case of this clonotype: The antigen it recognizes is unknown. Compared with germline, one end of the junction differs, possibly owing to a read error.

For CDR1 and CDR2, the germline V gene lists SGHNT and YENEEA. The CDR3 sequence holds 14 residues, the cysteine and phenylalanine included. CDR3 DNA only is kept here, 42 bases in frame from base 1. Library creation used multiplex PCR. This sample was sequenced with an Illumina HiSeq 2500. TCRbeta libraries were constructed through three rounds of nested PCR with primers (Table S4) according to protocols modified from ARM-PCR. PCR products of 200-500 bp were gel-excised and purified with the QIAquick gel extraction kit before sequencing. The authors' pipeline ran thus. Trimmomatic was used to clean the reads, FLASH merged the cleaned reads into complete CDR3 sequences, and MiTCR assigned the sequences to V(D)J germline segments. Clonal diversity was computed as the inverse Simpson's index with VDJtools. In-frame sequences lacking a premature stop codon were counted as productive reads. Using fastp at Q25 and MiXCR, TCRdb reprocessed the public reads and kept productive beta chains. CDR3 protein duplicates are merged, each entry listing the most common genes and DNA. TCRdb, rather than the study authors, made the V and J calls. This sample is represented by 50,000 to 60,000 distinct CDR3 sequences; 74% of them were singletons. Roughly 25% of the sample lies in the top ten.

The TCR sequence derives from an older woman with non-small cell lung cancer. The receptor chain draws on TRBV11-3 and TRBJ1-2, with 10 central nucleotides matching TRBD1. What was sequenced was distant non-tumor lung tissue. The base sequence is TGTTCCAGCAGCCACGGACAGGGGGGATTCGGCTACACCTTC. This sequence encodes CSSSHGQGGFGYTF.